The source of this T cell receptor beta chain is a study of blood T cells in healthy people across ages. It was with a sample-barcoded 5' primer and a J-beta primer mix that a second PCR of about 7 to 12 cycles was run. Every cDNA was tagged by a template-switch adaptor with 12 random nucleotides. TCRdb re-called the 5' RACE reads through MiXCR, storing one row per CDR3 protein. The data hold 1.5 million to 2 million distinct CDR3 sequences, with roughly 32% observed a single time. Study-wide points: With donor CMV status unknown, expanded clonotype changes were possibly confounded. More naive CD4+ cells and higher diversity marked long-lived donors relative to aged donors.

In its sample, this clonotype was seen many times. No antigen is known for it. The V end was cut by 4 bases, the J end by 1 base, with 5 bases between. This CDR3 has 13 residues. Germline V gene lookup returns CDR1 MNHEY and CDR2 SMNVEV (reference sequence). The TCR comes from a woman aged 30 to 39 in good health. Sequenced material: blood. The chain combines TRBV27 with TRBJ1-5; D remains unclear. CDR3 in DNA: TGTGCCAGCAGTTCTTACAGCAATCAGCCCCAGCATTTT. Protein sequence: CASSSYSNQPQHF.